This is a list of T cell receptor beta chains from one sample in a study of T cells after yellow fever vaccination. In TCRdb, the 5' RACE reads were re-called with MiXCR into one record per CDR3 protein. The repertoire holds 130,000 or so distinct CDR3 sequences, approximately 14% seen once, with more than 40% in the top ten. This sample comprised CD8+ T cells sorted from PBMCs, obtained 5 days after the yellow fever booster vaccination. These receptors were taken from a man aged 18 to 29 who received the YFV17D yellow fever vaccine. Each CDR3 is given with its conserved first and last residue. A D gene is named only where the DNA matches it firmly. Clone size is shown for a subset of rows, as once, few, many or a class of expanded clone.

clone size	J gene	D gene	V gene	CDR3 protein	CDR3 DNA
few	TRBJ2-1	-	TRBV5-1	CASSLGGGNGEQFF	TGCGCCAGCAGCTTGGGCGGAGGGAACGGTGAGCAGTTCTTC
many	TRBJ2-5	-	TRBV10-3	CAISDLLDSRETQYF	TGTGCCATCAGTGACCTTCTAGACAGTCGAGAGACCCAGTACTTC
-	TRBJ1-2	TRBD1	TRBV4-1	CASSQEGRTGYGYTF	TGCGCCAGCAGCCAAGAGGGGAGGACAGGGTATGGCTACACCTTC
-	TRBJ1-2	-	TRBV29-1	CSAGTRGGYTF	TGCAGCGCCGGGACAAGGGGTGGCTACACCTTC
few	TRBJ2-3	TRBD1	TRBV6-1	CASSEGQLATDTQYF	TGTGCCAGCAGTGAGGGACAGCTAGCCACAGATACGCAGTATTTT
-	TRBJ2-1	TRBD1	TRBV5-1	CASSPGTGGPLSPYNEQFF	TGCGCCAGCAGCCCCGGGACAGGGGGTCCCTTATCTCCCTACAATGAGCAGTTCTTC
few	TRBJ2-1	-	TRBV12-3/TRBV12-4	CASSFPNLVNEQFF	TGTGCCAGCAGTTTCCCGAACCTTGTGAATGAGCAGTTCTTC
-	TRBJ1-2	-	TRBV4-3	CASRGDIPGSSYGYTF	TGCGCCAGCAGAGGGGACATTCCTGGGTCCAGCTATGGCTACACCTTC
few	TRBJ2-7	-	TRBV29-1	CSVEGTGGAILSEQYF	TGCAGCGTTGAAGGGACCGGGGGCGCAATCCTATCCGAGCAGTACTTC
-	TRBJ1-1	-	TRBV5-1	CASSSDNTNTEAFF	TGCGCCAGCAGCTCGGACAATACGAACACTGAAGCTTTCTTT
-	TRBJ2-7	-	TRBV3-1	CASSQDPARAWEQYF	TGTGCCAGCAGCCAAGATCCGGCCAGGGCCTGGGAGCAGTACTTC
-	TRBJ2-3	TRBD1	TRBV5-1	CASSLAWTGDGTQYF	TGCGCCAGCAGCTTGGCATGGACAGGGGACGGTACGCAGTATTTT
few	TRBJ2-5	TRBD1	TRBV28	CASRTPDRPGTQYF	TGTGCCAGCAGGACCCCGGACAGGCCGGGGACCCAGTACTTC
-	TRBJ2-3	-	TRBV14	CASSQDRGDTQYF	TGTGCCAGCAGCCAAGATAGAGGAGATACGCAGTATTTT
-	TRBJ1-1	-	TRBV4-2	CASGNTEALF	TGTGCCAGTGGTAACACTGAAGCTCTCTTT
once	TRBJ2-7	-	TRBV7-9	CASGAKTYEQYF	TGTGCCAGCGGGGCTAAGACCTACGAGCAGTACTTC
few	TRBJ1-1	-	TRBV12-3/TRBV12-4	CASSLYENTEAFF	TGTGCCAGCAGTTTATACGAGAACACTGAAGCTTTCTTT
many	TRBJ2-1	TRBD1	TRBV11-2	CASSPGTGSYNEQFF	TGTGCCAGCAGCCCAGGGACAGGGAGCTACAATGAGCAGTTCTTC
-	TRBJ1-1	-	TRBV6-2/TRBV6-3	CASSPLLGLVEAFF	TGTGCCAGCAGTCCCCTTTTGGGACTAGTTGAAGCTTTCTTT
few	TRBJ1-2	-	TRBV6-1	CASSEPPTGRNYGYTF	TGTGCCAGCAGTGAACCCCCCACAGGGAGGAACTATGGCTACACCTTC
-	TRBJ2-5	-	TRBV4-2	CASSQDGAGGETQYF	TGTGCCAGCAGCCAAGATGGTGCAGGGGGGGAGACCCAGTACTTC
-	TRBJ2-1	-	TRBV9	CASSVGGGNYNEQFF	TGTGCCAGCAGCGTAGGAGGGGGGAACTACAATGAGCAGTTCTTC
-	TRBJ1-1	-	TRBV12-3/TRBV12-4	CASSFSGANTEAFF	TGTGCCAGCAGTTTTTCCGGGGCGAACACTGAAGCTTTCTTT
-	TRBJ1-1	-	TRBV12-3/TRBV12-4	CASSQTENTEAFF	TGTGCCAGCAGTCAGACAGAGAACACTGAAGCTTTCTTT
once	TRBJ2-1	TRBD1	TRBV11-2	CASSLVAAGGHNDQFF	TGTGCCAGCAGCTTGGTGGCGGCAGGGGGTCACAATGATCAGTTCTTC
many	TRBJ2-1	TRBD2	TRBV6-4	CASSPFGGANNEQFF	TGTGCCAGCAGTCCCTTCGGGGGGGCTAACAATGAGCAGTTCTTC
-	TRBJ2-1	-	TRBV6-2/TRBV6-3	CASRIDTSGYNEQFF	TGTGCCAGCCGCATTGACACCTCGGGATACAATGAGCAGTTCTTC
few	TRBJ2-5	TRBD1	TRBV6-5	CASSYPTGAGETQYF	TGTGCCAGCAGTTACCCTACAGGGGCGGGAGAGACCCAGTACTTC
-	TRBJ2-3	-	TRBV4-1	CASSQITGGLNTQYF	TGCGCCAGCAGCCAAATAACTGGGGGGTTAAATACGCAGTATTTT
many	TRBJ2-7	-	TRBV5-6	CASTSEGGLDYEQYF	TGTGCCAGCACCTCGGAGGGGGGATTGGACTACGAGCAGTACTTC
few	TRBJ2-7	TRBD2	TRBV7-9	CASSFSGGSSYEQYF	TGTGCCAGCAGCTTTAGCGGGGGAAGCTCCTACGAGCAGTACTTC
few	TRBJ2-1	TRBD2	TRBV11-2	CASSWTSGGAGEQFF	TGTGCCAGCAGCTGGACTAGCGGGGGGGCAGGTGAGCAGTTCTTC
-	TRBJ2-5	-	TRBV7-3	CASSPQGGMETQYF	TGTGCCAGCAGCCCCCAGGGGGGTATGGAGACCCAGTACTTC
-	TRBJ2-5	TRBD1	TRBV10-3	CAISGQGEETQYF	TGTGCCATCAGCGGACAGGGAGAGGAGACCCAGTACTTC
few	TRBJ2-2	TRBD2	TRBV6-6	CASSYTSGGFYTGELFF	TGTGCCAGCAGTTACACCAGCGGGGGGTTTTACACCGGGGAGCTGTTTTTT
-	TRBJ2-1	-	TRBV6-2/TRBV6-3	CASSFRGNEQFF	TGTGCCAGCAGCTTTAGAGGTAATGAGCAGTTCTTC
-	TRBJ1-2	-	TRBV12-3/TRBV12-4	CASSPGLYGYTF	TGTGCCAGCAGTCCTGGACTATATGGCTACACCTTC
few	TRBJ1-1	-	TRBV6-2/TRBV6-3	CASSYLEYTEAFF	TGTGCCAGCAGTTACTTGGAGTACACTGAAGCTTTCTTT
-	TRBJ2-7	-	TRBV5-1	CASSDPTGEVIYEQYF	TGCGCCAGCAGCGACCCCACAGGGGAGGTCATCTACGAGCAGTACTTC
many	TRBJ2-2	-	TRBV5-6	CASSSISGELFF	TGTGCCAGCAGCTCGATATCCGGGGAGCTGTTTTTT
few	TRBJ2-1	-	TRBV6-1	CASREQLATGNEQFF	TGTGCCAGCAGGGAGCAGCTGGCTACCGGGAATGAGCAGTTCTTC
few	TRBJ1-1	-	TRBV4-1	CASSPVENTEAFF	TGCGCCAGCAGCCCAGTGGAGAACACTGAAGCTTTCTTT
-	TRBJ1-1	-	TRBV7-6	CASSLERSNTEAFF	TGTGCCAGCAGCTTAGAACGGAGCAACACTGAAGCTTTCTTT
many	TRBJ2-1	-	TRBV29-1	CSVPLIQGGNEQFF	TGCAGCGTTCCACTCATACAGGGAGGCAATGAGCAGTTCTTC
-	TRBJ1-5	-	TRBV19	CASSPGPSGSPQHF	TGTGCCAGTAGTCCGGGCCCCTCAGGATCTCCCCAGCATTTT
few	TRBJ1-1	-	TRBV7-9	CASSHRVAEAFF	TGTGCCAGCAGCCACAGGGTCGCTGAAGCTTTCTTT
few	TRBJ1-2	-	TRBV29-1	CSVEGIRGRSSGGYTF	TGCAGCGTTGAAGGGATTCGGGGACGTTCCTCCGGCGGCTACACCTTC
-	TRBJ1-2	-	TRBV4-1	CASSQVKGSYGYTF	TGCGCCAGCAGCCAAGTCAAGGGATCCTATGGCTACACCTTC